This passage covers 13 T cell receptor beta chains from one sample sequenced in a study of regulatory T cells in long-lasting Graves disease. With iRepertoire HTBI primers and Arm-PCR of CDR3 regions, TCR beta libraries were built. TCRdb re-derived calls from the multiplex PCR reads in MiXCR, one entry per CDR3 protein. The sample lists some 410,000 distinct CDR3 sequences; over 15% were seen once. Time point defined: newly diagnosed GD, antithyroid drugs for less than 3 months. After RNA was extracted from PBMCs, the TCR library was made from it. This same sample was also part of a study on T cells in Graves' hyperthyroidism and ophthalmopathy.

Specimen: peripheral blood mononuclear cells (PBMCs), collected at new diagnosis, from a patient treated with antithyroid drugs. The receptors shown here come from a woman younger than 45 with Graves disease.

V usage is TRBV5-6 and J usage is TRBJ2-7, with D possibly TRBD1 on 6 matching bases. Germline values: CDR1 SGHDT, CDR2 YYEEEE. Trimming stripped 5 bases from V and 0 bases from J, with 12 bases between. CDR3 length equals 14 residues. CDR3 residues: CASRGRQASYEQYF. The CDR3 DNA reads as TGTGCCAGCAGAGGCAGACAGGCCTCCTACGAGCAGTACTTC.

There are many counts of this clonotype. This sequence joins TRBV14 and TRBJ2-7, with 9 bases matching TRBD1. This CDR3 comprises 14 residues. J lost 2 bases, V lost 8 bases, and 7 bases had no gene match. CDR1 and CDR2 (germline): SGHDN, FVKESK. CDR3 coding DNA: TGTGCCAGCGGAAAAGGACAGGGGCCCTACGAGCAGTACTTC. Protein sequence: CASGKGQGPYEQYF.

This clonotype was seen only a few times. This rearrangement joins TRBV27 to TRBJ1-5; D is uncertain. With 4 bases removed from V and 4 bases from J, the gap between germline ends came to 11 bases. The CDR3 totals 14 residues. Germline CDR1 is MNHEY and CDR2 is SMNVEV (reference sequence). CDR3 sequence (DNA): TGTGCCAGCAGTTCCCGCGGCGGGAATCAGCCCCAGCATTTT. It translates to CASSSRGGNQPQHF.

This clonotype was recorded at least ten times. The chain is built from TRBV5-1 and TRBJ2-4; the D gene could be TRBD1 or TRBD2 (5 bases each). The CDR3 has 15 amino acids. In germline, CDR1 is SGHRS, CDR2 YFSETQ. With 4 bases removed from V and 5 bases from J, the gap between germline ends came to 16 bases. The CDR3 loop reads CASSPLGADENIQYF. As DNA, the CDR3 is TGCGCCAGCAGCCCCCTCGGGGCGGACGAAAACATTCAGTACTTC.

This clonotype has ten or more counts. The chain joins TRBV7-9 to TRBJ1-4, with D possibly matching TRBD1 (5 bases). V lost 8 bases and J 4 bases, leaving 17 bases between the germline ends. The CDR3 extends over 15 amino acids. Germline CDR1 is SEHNR and CDR2 is FQNEAQ (reference sequence). The CDR3 region is CASRQTTADNEKLFF. In DNA, the CDR3 is TGTGCCAGCCGCCAGACGACAGCAGATAATGAAAAACTGTTTTTT.

This clonotype appeared many times. The chain combines TRBV24-1 with TRBJ2-5, with 9 nucleotides matching TRBD2. The CDR3 runs 14 residues. Trimming took 9 bases from V and 0 from J; bases not matched to a gene: 4. Looked up from germline, CDR1 is KGHDR and CDR2 is SFDVKD. CDR3 nucleotide sequence: TGTGCCACCTCTAGCGGGGCCTACCAAGAGACCCAGTACTTC. Its translation: CATSSGAYQETQYF.

This clonotype has at least ten counts. This chain connects TRBV30 to TRBJ1-1, with TRBD1 as a possible D gene (6 bases). The CDR3 runs 13 residues. The V end was cut by 0 bases, the J end by 8 bases, with 13 bases between. CDR1 is GTSNPN, CDR2 SVGIG, per germline (reference sequence). CDR3 residues: CAWSVQRGGEAFF. CDR3 in DNA: TGTGCCTGGAGTGTACAGAGGGGGGGCGAAGCTTTCTTT.

This clonotype was recorded many times. The chain recombines TRBV11-2 with TRBJ1-5, with 7 bases that match TRBD1. Germline CDR1 reads SGHAT; CDR2 reads FQNNGV. The CDR3 consists of 15 residues. Trimming at V came to 3 bases and at J to 1 base, leaving 3 bases not matched to a gene. CDR3 in amino acids: CASSLGTESNQPQHF. CDR3 coding DNA: TGTGCCAGCAGCTTGGGGACAGAGAGCAATCAGCCCCAGCATTTT.

In its sample, this clonotype was seen many times. The chain is built from TRBV28 and TRBJ1-5; D unclear. V dropped 4 bases and J dropped 1 base, with 14 bases sitting between them. CDR1 is MDHEN, CDR2 SYDVKM, per germline. The CDR3 extends over 16 amino acids. The CDR3 DNA reads TGTGCCAGCAGTTACGGCCACATTGGAAGCAATCAGCCCCAGCATTTT. Protein: CASSYGHIGSNQPQHF.

In its sample, this clonotype was seen a few times. Given a much more abundant clone one base away, this may be a read error. The V gene is TRBV18, the J gene TRBJ2-3; D gene uncertain. The J call is uncertain, as TRBJ1-5 better fits the DNA end. In germline, CDR1 is KGHSH, CDR2 LQKENI. This CDR3 comprises 14 residues. CDR3 nucleotides: TGTGCCAGCTCAACCTCACTGGGCACAGATACGCAGCATTTT. Its translation: CASSTSLGTDTQHF.

The V gene is TRBV28, the J gene TRBJ2-1, with 8 nucleotides matching TRBD2. V trimming: 8 bases; J trimming: 0 bases; junction bases outside the gene matches: 0. Germline V CDR1 and CDR2: MDHEN, SYDVKM. This CDR3 contains 13 residues. CDR3 nucleotides: TGTGCCAGCGGGACTAGCTCCTACAATGAGCAGTTCTTC. The encoded protein is CASGTSSYNEQFF.

Concerning this clonotype: A far larger clone is only one base removed, so a read error is likely. The chain has TRBV7-6 and TRBJ2-3, with 13 bases aligning to TRBD2. CDR1 and CDR2 (germline): SGHVS, FNYEAQ. This CDR3 is 17 amino acids long. Trimming cost V 8 bases and J 6 bases; bases outside gene matches: 14. The CDR3: CASRRTSGGGGTDTQYF. The CDR3 DNA is TGTGCCAGCCGCAGGACTAGCGGGGGTGGGGGGACGGATACGCAGTATTTT.

The chain employs TRBV30 and TRBJ1-1; 8 bases match TRBD1. The germline V gene has CDR1 GTSNPN and CDR2 SVGIG (reference sequence). J was trimmed by 6 bases and V by 3 bases; bases with no gene match: 3. The CDR3 runs 12 residues. The CDR3 DNA reads TGTGCCTGGAGACAGGGGGTGGCTGAAGCTTTCTTT. Protein sequence: CAWRQGVAEAFF.